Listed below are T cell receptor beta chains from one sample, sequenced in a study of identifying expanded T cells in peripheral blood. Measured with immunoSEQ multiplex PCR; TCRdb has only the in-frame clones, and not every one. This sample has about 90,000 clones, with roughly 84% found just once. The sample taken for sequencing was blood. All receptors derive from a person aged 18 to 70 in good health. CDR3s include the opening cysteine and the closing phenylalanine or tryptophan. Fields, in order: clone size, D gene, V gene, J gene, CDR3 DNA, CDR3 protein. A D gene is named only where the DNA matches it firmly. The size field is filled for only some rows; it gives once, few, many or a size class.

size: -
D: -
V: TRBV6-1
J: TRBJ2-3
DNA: TGTGCCAGCAGTGAAGGTCGAGTCCCCCATCAGTATTTT
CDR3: CASSEGRVPHQYF

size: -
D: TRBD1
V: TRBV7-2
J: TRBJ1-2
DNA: TGTGCCAGCAGCTTATTTGGGACAGGGGGCGCGGGTGGCTACACCTTC
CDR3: CASSLFGTGGAGGYTF

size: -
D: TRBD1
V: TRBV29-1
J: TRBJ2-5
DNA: TGCAGCGTTTCCAGGGGGCTTCAAGAGACCCAGTACTTC
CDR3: CSVSRGLQETQYF

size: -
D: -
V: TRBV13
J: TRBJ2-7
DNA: TGTGCCAGCAGCCCAGGGAACGGCGAGCAGTACTTC
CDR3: CASSPGNGEQYF

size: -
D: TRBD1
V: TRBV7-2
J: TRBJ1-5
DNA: TGTGCCAGCAGCTTAGATGGACAGGGCTATCAGCCCCAGCATTTT
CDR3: CASSLDGQGYQPQHF

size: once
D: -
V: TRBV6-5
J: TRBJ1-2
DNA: TGTGCCAGCAGTTACTCGGTCACGTCCTATGGCTACACCTTC
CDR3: CASSYSVTSYGYTF

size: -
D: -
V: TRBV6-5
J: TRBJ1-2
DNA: TGTGCCAGCAGTTACCTCGACTATGGCTACACCTTC
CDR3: CASSYLDYGYTF

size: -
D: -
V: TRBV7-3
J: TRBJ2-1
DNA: TGTGCCAGCAGCTTAGGGGCAAGCTCCTACAATGAGCAGTTCTTC
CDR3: CASSLGASSYNEQFF

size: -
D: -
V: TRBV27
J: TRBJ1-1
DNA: TGTGCCAGCAGTTTATTCGGGGGCGCTGAAGCTTTCTTT
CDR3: CASSLFGGAEAFF

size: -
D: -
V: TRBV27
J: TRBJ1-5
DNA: TGTGCCAGCAGTTTATACGGACACACGTCTGGTCAGCCCCAGCATTTT
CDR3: CASSLYGHTSGQPQHF

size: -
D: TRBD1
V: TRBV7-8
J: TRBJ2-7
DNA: TGTGCCAGCAGCGTCGGGACAGGGGCCTACGAGCAGTACTTC
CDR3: CASSVGTGAYEQYF

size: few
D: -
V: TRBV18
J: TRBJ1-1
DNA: TGTGCCAGCTCAGCAGACAAGAACACTGAAGCTTTCTTT
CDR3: CASSADKNTEAFF

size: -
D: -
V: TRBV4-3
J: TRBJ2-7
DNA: TGCGCCAGCAGCCCTGAACTTGGGCAATACTACGAGCAGTACTTC
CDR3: CASSPELGQYYEQYF

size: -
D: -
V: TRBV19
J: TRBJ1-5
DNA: TGTGCCAGTAGTATAGGCAGGGCAGGGAATCAGCCCCAGCATTTT
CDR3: CASSIGRAGNQPQHF

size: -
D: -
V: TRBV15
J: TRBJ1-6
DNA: TGTGCCACCAGCAGAGTAGCTATTAATTCACCCCTCCACTTT
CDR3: CATSRVAINSPLHF

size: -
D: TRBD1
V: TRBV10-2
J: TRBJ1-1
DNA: TGCGCCAGCAGTCCCCGGGGGACAGGGTTGGGCGACACTGAAGCTTTCTTT
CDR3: CASSPRGTGLGDTEAFF

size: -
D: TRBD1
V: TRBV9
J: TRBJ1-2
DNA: TGTGCCAGCAGCGCAGGACAGGGGGCTAACTATGGCTACACCTTC
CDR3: CASSAGQGANYGYTF

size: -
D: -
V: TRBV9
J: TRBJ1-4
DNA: TGTGCCAGCAGCCCCTTAAATCGACCGTCCCCTAATGAAAAACTGTTTTTT
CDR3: CASSPLNRPSPNEKLFF

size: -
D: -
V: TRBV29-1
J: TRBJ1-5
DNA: TGCAGCGTCGGGGGCGAGGGCAATCAGCCCCAGCATTTT
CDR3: CSVGGEGNQPQHF

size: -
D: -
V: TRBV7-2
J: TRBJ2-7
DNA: TGTGCCAGCAGCTTACGAAGGCACGAGCAGTACTTC
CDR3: CASSLRRHEQYF

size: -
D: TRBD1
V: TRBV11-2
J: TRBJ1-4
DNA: TGTGCCAGCAGCCCTCGGACAGGATTGGGTAGCAGGCCTAATGAAAAACTGTTTTTT
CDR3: CASSPRTGLGSRPNEKLFF

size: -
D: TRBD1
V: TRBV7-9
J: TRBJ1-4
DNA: TGTGCCAGCAGCTCGGGACAGCCTAATGAAAAACTGTTTTTT
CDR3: CASSSGQPNEKLFF

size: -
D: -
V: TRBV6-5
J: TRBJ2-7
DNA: TGTGCCAGCAGGGGGGCCGCCGAGCAGTACTTC
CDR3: CASRGAAEQYF

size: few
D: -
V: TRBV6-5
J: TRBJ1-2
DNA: TGTGCCAGCAGTCATGGAGGGGCCTATGGCTACACCTTC
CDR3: CASSHGGAYGYTF

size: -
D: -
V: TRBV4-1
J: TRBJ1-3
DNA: TGCGCCAGCAGCCAAGGGACAGTTGGAAACACCATATATTTT
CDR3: CASSQGTVGNTIYF

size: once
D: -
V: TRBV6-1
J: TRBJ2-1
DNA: TGTGCCAGCAGTGTGGGAACCCACAATGAGCAGTTCTTC
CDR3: CASSVGTHNEQFF

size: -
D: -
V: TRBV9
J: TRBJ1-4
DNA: TGTGCCAGCAGCGAACACACAGGGTCTCAAGAAAAACTGTTTTTT
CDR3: CASSEHTGSQEKLFF

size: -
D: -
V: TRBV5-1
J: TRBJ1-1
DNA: TGCGCCAGCACTCTGGGGAACACTGAAGCTTTCTTT
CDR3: CASTLGNTEAFF

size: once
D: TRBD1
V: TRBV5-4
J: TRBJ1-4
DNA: TGTGCCAGCAGCACGACAGGGGAAAAACTGTTTTTT
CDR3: CASSTTGEKLFF

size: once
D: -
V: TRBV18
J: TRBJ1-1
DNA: TGTGCCAGCTCACTGGGGCATGGGGGAGGCACTGAAGCTTTCTTT
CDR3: CASSLGHGGGTEAFF

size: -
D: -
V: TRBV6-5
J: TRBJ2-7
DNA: TGTGCCAGCAAGGTCAGCCGAGATTACGAGCAGTACTTC
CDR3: CASKVSRDYEQYF

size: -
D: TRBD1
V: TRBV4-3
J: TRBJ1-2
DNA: TGCGCCAGCAGCCAAGAGCAGGGGGGGTATGGCTACACCTTC
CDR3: CASSQEQGGYGYTF

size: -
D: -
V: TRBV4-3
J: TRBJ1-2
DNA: TGCGCCAGCAGCCAAGAACGTTCGGTTGGCTACACCTTC
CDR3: CASSQERSVGYTF

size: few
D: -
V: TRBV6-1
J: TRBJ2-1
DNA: TGTGCCAGCACCCGCTGGGAACTGTACAAATCCGAGCAGTTCTTC
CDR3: CASTRWELYKSEQFF

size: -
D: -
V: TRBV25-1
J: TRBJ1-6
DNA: TGTGCCAGCAGTGCACAGCGGGTTAATTCACCCCTCCACTTT
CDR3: CASSAQRVNSPLHF

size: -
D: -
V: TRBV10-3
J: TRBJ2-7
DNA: TGTGCCATCAGTGCGGGCAGCTTACCTCAGTACTTC
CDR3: CAISAGSLPQYF

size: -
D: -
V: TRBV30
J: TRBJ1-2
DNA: TGTGCCTGGAGTGCCAACAGCTTAGAGGGCTACACCTTC
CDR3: CAWSANSLEGYTF

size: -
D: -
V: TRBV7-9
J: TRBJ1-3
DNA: TGTGCCAGCAGCTTAGGGACTGGTGGAAACACCATATATTTT
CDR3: CASSLGTGGNTIYF

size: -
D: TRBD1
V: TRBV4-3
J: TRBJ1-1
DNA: TGCGCCAGCAGCGCACGACAGGGGTGGACTGAAGCTTTCTTT
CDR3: CASSARQGWTEAFF

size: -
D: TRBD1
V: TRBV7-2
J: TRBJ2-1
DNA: TGTGCCAGCAGTCGCCCCGGGACAGGAAACTACAATGAGCAGTTCTTC
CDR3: CASSRPGTGNYNEQFF

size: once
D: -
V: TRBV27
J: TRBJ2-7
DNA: TGTGCCAGCAGTTTATATACAGGGACCTACGAGCAGTACTTC
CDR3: CASSLYTGTYEQYF

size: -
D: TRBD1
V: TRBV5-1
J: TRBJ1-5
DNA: TGCGCCAGCAGCTTTACAGGGGGCTATCAGCCCCAGCATTTT
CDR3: CASSFTGGYQPQHF

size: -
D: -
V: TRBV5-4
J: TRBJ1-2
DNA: TGTGCCAGCAGCGCGGGTGGAGCTAACTATGGCTACACCTTC
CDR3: CASSAGGANYGYTF

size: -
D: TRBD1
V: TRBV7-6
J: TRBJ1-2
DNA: TGTGCCAGCAGCTTAGGACAGGGTCATTTAACCTTC
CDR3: CASSLGQGHLTF

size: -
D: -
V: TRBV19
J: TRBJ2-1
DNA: TGTGCCAGTAGTCGTTCTACCGGGGCCGCCTACAATGAGCAGTTCTTC
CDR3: CASSRSTGAAYNEQFF

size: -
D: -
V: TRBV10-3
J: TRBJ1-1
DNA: TGTGCCATCAGTGGTCGGGGGACTGAAGCTTTCTTT
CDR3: CAISGRGTEAFF

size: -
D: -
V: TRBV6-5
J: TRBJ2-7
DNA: TGTGCCAGCAGGCCGGGCGGCCTCCCCTACGAGCAGTACTTC
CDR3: CASRPGGLPYEQYF